The clone carrying this T cell receptor (beta chain) has at least ten counts. This entry comes from a study of CD8+CD57+ T cells in acquired aplastic anemia. Study-level background: Each DNA sample taken from sorted CD4+ and CD8+ cells came to about 3.2 ug on average.

CDR3 length: 16 amino acids. V lost 0 bases, J lost 14 bases, and 15 bases stayed unmatched. The germline CDR1 and CDR2 sequences are MRHNA and SNTAGT. Profiles of TCR beta VDJ and CDR3 were generated from a genomic DNA template. MiXCR, run by TCRdb on the reads, gives a single entry per CDR3 protein. There are about 240,000 distinct CDR3 sequences in the sample; around 43% occur only once, and over 7.5% lies in the top ten. In patients chosen for sequencing, flow cytometry had shown CD8+CD57+ cell expansion. The sequenced sample was sorted CD4+, CD8+, or CD8+CD57+ T cells (not recorded which) from PBMCs. The sequence was collected from a human donor with aplastic anemia. The J gene is TRBJ2-3, the V gene TRBV6-4; 9 positions agree with TRBD2. In DNA form, the CDR3 reads TGTGCCAGCAGTGACTCTCCGGGGGATAGCGGGGGCTTTCGGTATTTT. Its protein is CASSDSPGDSGGFRYF.